Listed here is a single T cell receptor (beta chain). In the authors' methods: Reference gene primer amplification gave nucleated cell count estimates. The repertoire was sequenced with immunoSEQ multiplex PCR; TCRdb's copy has only in-frame clones and lacks some. V, J and clone size were drawn from that table, and D and trimming were deduced from the DNA. This table has approximately 180,000 clones, more than 70% appearing once. The sample originates from a study of blood T cell repertoires in COVID-19. Study background: Whether acute or convalescent, the COVID-19 samples came from the United States, Italy and Spain. In each case, the material was cDNA or gDNA derived from T cells, B-cell-depleted T cells, or PBMCs.

The source is a human donor in a cohort sampled during active COVID-19. The sequenced sample was peripheral blood.

The DNA of the CDR3 is TGTGCCAGAAGCTTAAAAGCACGCTCTGGAAACACCATATATTTT. Its protein is CARSLKARSGNTIYF. This chain joins TRBV5-3 and TRBJ1-3; no clear D gene. TRBV5-3 is designated an ORF whose function remains uncertain. The CDR3 runs to 15 residues. Deletions cut 2 bases from V and 0 bases from J, with 9 bases between.